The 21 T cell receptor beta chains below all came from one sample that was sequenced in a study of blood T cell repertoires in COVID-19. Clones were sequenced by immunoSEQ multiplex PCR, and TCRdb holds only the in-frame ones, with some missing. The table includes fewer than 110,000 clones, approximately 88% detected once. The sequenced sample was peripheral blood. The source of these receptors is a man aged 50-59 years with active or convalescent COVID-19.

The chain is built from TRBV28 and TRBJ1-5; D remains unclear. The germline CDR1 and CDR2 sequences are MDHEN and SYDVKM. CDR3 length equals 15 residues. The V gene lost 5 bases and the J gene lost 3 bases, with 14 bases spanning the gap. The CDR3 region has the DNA TGTGCCAGCAGTAGCCGGGTTACTTACAATCAGCCCCAGCATTTT. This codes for CASSSRVTYNQPQHF.

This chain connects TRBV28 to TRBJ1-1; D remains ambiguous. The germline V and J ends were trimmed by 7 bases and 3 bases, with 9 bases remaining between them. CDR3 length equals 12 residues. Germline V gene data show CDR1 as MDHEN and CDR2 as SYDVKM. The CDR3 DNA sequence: TGTGCCAGCACGAGCACGCACACTGAAGCTTTCTTT. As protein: CASTSTHTEAFF.

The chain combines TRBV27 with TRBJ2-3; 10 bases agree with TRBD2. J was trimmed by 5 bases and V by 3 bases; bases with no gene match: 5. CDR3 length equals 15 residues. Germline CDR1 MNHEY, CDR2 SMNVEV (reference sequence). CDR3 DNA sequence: TGTGCCAGCAGTTTCCTAGCGGGAGAGGGAGATACGCAGTATTTT. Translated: CASSFLAGEGDTQYF.

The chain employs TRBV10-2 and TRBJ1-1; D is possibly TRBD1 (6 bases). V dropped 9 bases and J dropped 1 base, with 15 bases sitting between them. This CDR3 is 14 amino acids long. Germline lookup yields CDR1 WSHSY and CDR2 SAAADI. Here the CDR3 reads CARKRGQRNTEAFF. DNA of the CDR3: TGCGCCAGAAAGAGGGGACAAAGGAACACTGAAGCTTTCTTT.

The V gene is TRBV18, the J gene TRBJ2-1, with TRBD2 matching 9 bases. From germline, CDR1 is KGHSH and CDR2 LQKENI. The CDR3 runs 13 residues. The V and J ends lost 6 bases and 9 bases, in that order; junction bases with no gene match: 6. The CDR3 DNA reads TGTGCCAGCTCGCAGCGGGGGGTTGTTGAGCAGTTCTTC. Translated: CASSQRGVVEQFF.

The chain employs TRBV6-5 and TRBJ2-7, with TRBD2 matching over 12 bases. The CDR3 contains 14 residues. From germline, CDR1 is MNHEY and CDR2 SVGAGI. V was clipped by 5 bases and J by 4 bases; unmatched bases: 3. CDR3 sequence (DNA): TGTGCCAGCAGTCGACTAGCGGGAGTTTACGAGCAGTACTTC. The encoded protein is CASSRLAGVYEQYF.

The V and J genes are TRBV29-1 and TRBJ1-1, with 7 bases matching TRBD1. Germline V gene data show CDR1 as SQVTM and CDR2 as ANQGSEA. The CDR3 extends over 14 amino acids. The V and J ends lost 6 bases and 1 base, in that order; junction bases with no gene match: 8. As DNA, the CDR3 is TGCAGCGTCGCTAAGGGACAGAGGAACACTGAAGCTTTCTTT. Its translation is CSVAKGQRNTEAFF. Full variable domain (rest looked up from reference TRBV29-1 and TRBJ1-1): SAVISQKPSRDICQRGTSLTIQCQVDSQVTMMFWYRQQPGQSLTLIATANQGSEATYESGFVIDKFPISRPNLTFSTLTVSNMSPEDSSIYLCSVAKGQRNTEAFFGQGTRLTVV.

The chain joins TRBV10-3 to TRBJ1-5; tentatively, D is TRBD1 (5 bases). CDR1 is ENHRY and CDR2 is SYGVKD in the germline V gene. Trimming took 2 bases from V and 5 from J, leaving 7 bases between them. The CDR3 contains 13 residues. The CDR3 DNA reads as TGTGCCATCAGTGAGGGGGCTGATCAGCCCCAGCATTTT. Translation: CAISEGADQPQHF.

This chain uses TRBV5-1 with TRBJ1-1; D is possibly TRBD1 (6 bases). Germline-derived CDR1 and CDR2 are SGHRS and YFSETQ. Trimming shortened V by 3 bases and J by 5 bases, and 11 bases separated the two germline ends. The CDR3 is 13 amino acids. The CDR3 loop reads CASSSLGGTEAFF. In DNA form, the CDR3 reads TGCGCCAGCAGCTCGTTAGGGGGAACTGAAGCTTTCTTT.

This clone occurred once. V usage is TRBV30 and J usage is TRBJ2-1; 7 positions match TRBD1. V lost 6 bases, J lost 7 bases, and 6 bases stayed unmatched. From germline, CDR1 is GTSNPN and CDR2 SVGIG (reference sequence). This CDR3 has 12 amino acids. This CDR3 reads CACKTGMNEQFF. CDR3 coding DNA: TGTGCCTGTAAGACAGGGATGAATGAGCAGTTCTTC.

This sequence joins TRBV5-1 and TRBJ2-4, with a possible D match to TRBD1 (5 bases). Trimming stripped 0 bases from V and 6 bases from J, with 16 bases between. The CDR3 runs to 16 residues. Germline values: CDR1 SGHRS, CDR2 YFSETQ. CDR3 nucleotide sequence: TGCGCCAGCAGCTTGGCCTGGGGCTACCAGCTAAACATTCAGTACTTC. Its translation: CASSLAWGYQLNIQYF.

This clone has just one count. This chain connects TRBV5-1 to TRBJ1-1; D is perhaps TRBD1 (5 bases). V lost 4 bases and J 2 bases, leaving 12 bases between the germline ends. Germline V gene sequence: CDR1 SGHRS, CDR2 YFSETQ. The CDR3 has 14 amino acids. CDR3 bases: TGCGCCAGCAGCGTGACAGCGCGCAACACTGAAGCTTTCTTT. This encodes CASSVTARNTEAFF.

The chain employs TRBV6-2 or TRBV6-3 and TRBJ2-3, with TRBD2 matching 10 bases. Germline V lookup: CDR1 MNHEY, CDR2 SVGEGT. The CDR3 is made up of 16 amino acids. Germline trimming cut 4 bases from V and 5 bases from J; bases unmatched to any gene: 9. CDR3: CASSLEAGGPVDTQYF. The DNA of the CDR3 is TGTGCCAGCAGTTTAGAAGCGGGAGGGCCCGTAGATACGCAGTATTTT.

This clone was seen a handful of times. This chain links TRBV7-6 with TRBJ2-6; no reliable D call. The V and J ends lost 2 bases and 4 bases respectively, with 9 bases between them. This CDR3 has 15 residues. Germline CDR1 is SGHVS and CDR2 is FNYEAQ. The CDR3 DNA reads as TGTGCCAGCAGCTTATACGGTGTAGGGGCCAACGTCCTGACTTTC. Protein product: CASSLYGVGANVLTF.

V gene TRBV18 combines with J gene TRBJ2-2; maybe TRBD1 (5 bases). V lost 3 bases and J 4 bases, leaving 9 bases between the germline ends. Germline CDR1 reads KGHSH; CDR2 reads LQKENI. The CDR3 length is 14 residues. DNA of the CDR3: TGTGCCAGCTCACCTCGACAGCCCACCGGGGAGCTGTTTTTT. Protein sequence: CASSPRQPTGELFF. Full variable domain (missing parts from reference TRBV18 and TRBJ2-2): NAGVMQNPRHLVRRRGQEARLRCSPMKGHSHVYWYRQLPEEGLKFMVYLQKENIIDESGMPKERFSAEFPKEGPSILRIQQVVRGDSAAYFCASSPRQPTGELFFGEGSRLTVL.

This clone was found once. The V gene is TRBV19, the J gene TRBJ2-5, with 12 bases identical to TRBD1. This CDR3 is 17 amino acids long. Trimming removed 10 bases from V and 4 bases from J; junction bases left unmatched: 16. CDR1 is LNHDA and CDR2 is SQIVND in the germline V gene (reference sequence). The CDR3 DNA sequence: TGTGCCAAAAATAGTCCGGGACAGGGGGCTTTAGCAGAGACCCAGTACTTC. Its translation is CAKNSPGQGALAETQYF.

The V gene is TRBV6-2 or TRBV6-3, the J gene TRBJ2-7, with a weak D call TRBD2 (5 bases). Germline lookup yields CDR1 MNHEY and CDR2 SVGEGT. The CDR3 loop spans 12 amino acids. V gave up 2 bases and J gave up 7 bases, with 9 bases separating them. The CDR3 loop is CASSYARGEQYF. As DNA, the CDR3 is TGTGCCAGCAGTTACGCCCGGGGTGAGCAGTACTTC.

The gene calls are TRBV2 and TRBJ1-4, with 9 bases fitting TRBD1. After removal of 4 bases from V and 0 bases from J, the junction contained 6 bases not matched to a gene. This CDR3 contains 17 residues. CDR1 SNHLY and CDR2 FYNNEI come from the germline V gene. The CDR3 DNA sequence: TGTGCCAGCAGTGTCCCGGGACAGGGACCAACTAATGAAAAACTGTTTTTT. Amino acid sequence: CASSVPGQGPTNEKLFF.

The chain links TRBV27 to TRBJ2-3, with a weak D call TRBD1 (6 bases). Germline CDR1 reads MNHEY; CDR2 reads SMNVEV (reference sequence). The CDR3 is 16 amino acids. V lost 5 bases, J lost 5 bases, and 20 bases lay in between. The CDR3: CASSILPGQRGDTQYF. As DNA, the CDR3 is TGTGCCAGCAGTATACTCCCGGGACAACGAGGAGATACGCAGTATTTT.

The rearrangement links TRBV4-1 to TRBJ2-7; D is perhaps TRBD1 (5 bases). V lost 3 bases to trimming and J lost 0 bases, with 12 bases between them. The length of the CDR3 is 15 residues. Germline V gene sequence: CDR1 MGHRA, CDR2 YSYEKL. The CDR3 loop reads CASSQHYRLSYEQYF. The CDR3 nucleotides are TGCGCCAGCAGCCAGCATTACAGGCTCTCCTACGAGCAGTACTTC.

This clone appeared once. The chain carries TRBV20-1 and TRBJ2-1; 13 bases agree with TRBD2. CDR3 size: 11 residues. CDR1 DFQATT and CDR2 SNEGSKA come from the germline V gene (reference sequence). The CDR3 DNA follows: TGCAGGGGACTAGCGGGAAATGAGCAGTTCTTC. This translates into CRGLAGNEQFF.